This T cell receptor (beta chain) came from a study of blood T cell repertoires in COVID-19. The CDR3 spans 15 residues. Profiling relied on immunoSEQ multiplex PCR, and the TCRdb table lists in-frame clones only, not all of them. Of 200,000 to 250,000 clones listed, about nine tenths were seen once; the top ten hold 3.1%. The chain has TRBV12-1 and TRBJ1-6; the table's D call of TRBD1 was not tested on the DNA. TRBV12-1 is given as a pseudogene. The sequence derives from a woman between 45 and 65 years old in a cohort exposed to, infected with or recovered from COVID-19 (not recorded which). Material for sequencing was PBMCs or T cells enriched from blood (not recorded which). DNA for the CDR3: TGTGCCAGCAGCTTGACAGGCTCCTATAATTCACCCCTCCACTTT. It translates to CASSLTGSYNSPLHF.